Listed here are 27 T cell receptor beta chains from one sample, sequenced in a study of CD8 T cells in ankylosing spondylitis. Study-wide findings and caveats: Seemingly distinctive of ankylosing spondylitis blood was a TCR beta motif formed by eight highly homologous variants.

Their cognate antigens are unknown. TCRdb re-derived calls from the 5' RACE reads in MiXCR, one entry per CDR3 protein. The data show more than 600,000 distinct CDR3 sequences, with roughly 19% seen just once and 15% to 20% held by the top ten. The sample taken for sequencing was blood, either unsorted or a sorted T cell fraction (not recorded which). These receptors were collected from a male donor with ankylosing spondylitis.

This clonotype was seen only a few times. The rearrangement joins TRBV4-2 to TRBJ2-7, with 7 bases that match TRBD2. Germline CDR1 and CDR2: LGHNA and YNFKEQ. J was trimmed by 0 bases and V by 1 base; bases with no gene match: 6. This CDR3 is built from 16 residues. CDR3 residues: CASSQASGVYSYEQYF. CDR3 DNA sequence: TGTGCCAGCAGCCAAGCGAGCGGGGTATACTCCTACGAGCAGTACTTC.

In its sample, this clonotype was seen a few times. The chain joins TRBV27 to TRBJ1-5; weak D call: TRBD1 (6 bases). The V gene's germline CDR1 is MNHEY and CDR2 SMNVEV (reference sequence). V was cut by 4 bases and J by 3 bases, with 10 bases left in between. The CDR3 has 14 amino acids. CDR3 coding DNA: TGTGCCAGCAGTTCAAGGGGGTACAATCAGCCCCAGCATTTT. Protein sequence: CASSSRGYNQPQHF.

The J gene is TRBJ2-1, the V gene TRBV12-3 or TRBV12-4; 8 bases agree with TRBD2. The ends lost 3 bases at V and 2 bases at J; junction bases unmatched: 6. This CDR3 is 16 amino acids long. The CDR3 protein is CASSLVAGGPYNEQFF. The CDR3 DNA follows: TGTGCCAGCAGTTTGGTCGCGGGGGGACCCTACAATGAGCAGTTCTTC.

The rearrangement links TRBV6-1 to TRBJ2-3; the match to TRBD2 covers 7 bases. The germline V gene has CDR1 MNHNS and CDR2 SASEGT. V shed 6 bases, J shed 4 bases, and the junction held 19 bases outside the gene matches. The CDR3 runs to 18 residues. The CDR3: CASRPSFGTGGGADTQYF. The CDR3 DNA reads TGTGCCAGCAGACCCAGTTTCGGGACGGGAGGAGGAGCAGATACGCAGTATTTT.

V and J are TRBV7-2 and TRBJ2-7; 8 nucleotides match TRBD2. CDR1 is SGHTA and CDR2 is FQGNSA in the germline V gene. The J segment lost 0 bases and the V segment lost 5 bases, leaving 3 bases of the junction unmatched. The CDR3 covers 14 residues. This CDR3 is CASSGGLASYEQYF. DNA of the CDR3: TGTGCCAGCAGCGGTGGACTAGCCTCCTACGAGCAGTACTTC.

This clonotype was recorded a few times. The J gene is TRBJ1-5, the V gene TRBV12-3 or TRBV12-4; TRBD1 matches 7 bases. This CDR3 region has 15 residues. V lost 2 bases and J lost 4; bases outside the gene matches: 5. Written as DNA, the CDR3 is TGTGCCAGCAGTTTACTCCAGACAGGGAATCAGCCCCAGCATTTT. It specifies CASSLLQTGNQPQHF.

This clonotype was seen a few times. V and J are TRBV7-9 and TRBJ2-1, with D possibly matching TRBD1 (5 bases). The germline V gene has CDR1 SEHNR and CDR2 FQNEAQ (reference sequence). The CDR3 is 16 residues long. V was trimmed by 5 bases and J by 3 bases, leaving 17 bases between them. CDR3 sequence: CASSPIDSLIYNEQFF. The CDR3 DNA reads as TGTGCCAGCAGCCCAATAGACAGCCTCATCTACAATGAGCAGTTCTTC. Full variable domain (rest looked up from reference TRBV7-9 and TRBJ2-1): DTGVSQNPRHKITKRGQNVTFRCDPISEHNRLYWYRQTLGQGPEFLTYFQNEAQLEKSRLLSDRFSAERPKGSFSTLEIQRTEQGDSAMYLCASSPIDSLIYNEQFFGPGTRLTVL.

This clonotype was observed once. The DNA for the CDR3 is TGTGCCAGCAGCTTCAGGGGGCATCAAGAGACCCAGTACTTC. It specifies CASSFRGHQETQYF. This chain uses TRBV11-1 with TRBJ2-5; TRBD1 agrees at 8 bases. The V gene end was trimmed by 3 bases and the J gene end by 2 bases; junction bases not matched to a gene: 2. Germline-derived CDR1 and CDR2 are SGHAT and FQDESV (reference sequence). The CDR3 runs to 14 residues. The full variable domain, with the rest looked up from reference TRBV11-1 and TRBJ2-5, is EAEVAQSPRYKITEKSQAVAFWCDPISGHATLYWYRQILGQGPELLVQFQDESVVDDSQLPKDRFSAERLKGVDSTLKIQPAELGDSAMYLCASSFRGHQETQYFGPGTRLLVL.

The chain recombines TRBV4-2 with TRBJ2-7, with D tentatively TRBD1 (6 bases). The CDR3 loop spans 14 amino acids. The ends were cut back, 1 base at V and 4 bases at J, with 11 bases in the middle. Germline V gene lookup returns CDR1 LGHNA and CDR2 YNFKEQ. This CDR3 reads CASSQGGPGYEQYF. In nucleotides, the CDR3 is TGTGCCAGCAGCCAAGGGGGGCCTGGGTACGAGCAGTACTTC.

This sequence joins TRBV6-2 or TRBV6-3 and TRBJ1-1; D is ambiguous. The V and J ends lost 7 bases and 3 bases respectively, with 15 bases between them. From germline, CDR1 is MNHEY and CDR2 SVGEGT. The CDR3 loop spans 14 amino acids. The CDR3 DNA follows: TGTGCCAGCAAAATAGACCGGGAGGACACTGAAGCTTTCTTT. It codes for CASKIDREDTEAFF.

The chain combines TRBV5-1 with TRBJ1-3; no clear D gene. The V gene lost 0 bases and the J gene lost 3 bases, with 13 bases spanning the gap. There are 16 residues in the CDR3. Germline V CDR1 and CDR2: SGHRS, YFSETQ. CDR3 coding DNA: TGCGCCAGCAGCTTGGGGACGAACCTCTATGGAAACACCATATATTTT. Translation: CASSLGTNLYGNTIYF.

Many counts were recorded for this clonotype. This chain joins TRBV20-1 and TRBJ1-5; 9 nucleotides line up with TRBD1. The J segment lost 0 bases and the V segment lost 3 bases, leaving 3 bases of the junction unmatched. CDR3 length: 15 amino acids. Germline V gene data show CDR1 as DFQATT and CDR2 as SNEGSKA (reference sequence). The CDR3 DNA follows: TGCAGTGCTAGTATGGGACAGGGTAGCAATCAGCCCCAGCATTTT. It is translated as CSASMGQGSNQPQHF.

Only a few counts were recorded for this clonotype. V is TRBV28 and J is TRBJ2-7; D uncertain. This CDR3 comprises 18 residues. V dropped 3 bases and J dropped 0 bases, with 21 bases sitting between them. CDR1 and CDR2 (germline): MDHEN, SYDVKM. The CDR3 loop is CASSLDLALSPGSYEQYF. The DNA of the CDR3 is TGTGCCAGCAGTTTGGACCTCGCTTTGTCCCCCGGCTCCTACGAGCAGTACTTC.

This clonotype has only a few counts. This chain joins TRBV12-3 or TRBV12-4 and TRBJ2-1, with a possible D match to TRBD1 (6 bases). The CDR3 covers 14 residues. V shed 6 bases and J shed 12 bases, with 21 bases lying between them. The CDR3 protein is CASSAILAGEGQFF. In DNA, the CDR3 is TGTGCCAGCAGCGCTATCTTAGCAGGGGAAGGGCAGTTCTTC.

This clonotype was counted between two and nine times. This chain connects TRBV25-1 to TRBJ2-1; D uncertain. Trimming took 1 base from V and 4 from J, leaving 5 bases between them. The CDR3 totals 13 residues. CDR1 is MGHDK and CDR2 is SYGVNS in the germline V gene. The CDR3 sequence: CASSEFGYNEQFF. As DNA, the CDR3 is TGTGCCAGCAGTGAATTTGGGTACAATGAGCAGTTCTTC.

The V call is TRBV19, the J call TRBJ1-5, with unresolved D. Deletions cut 6 bases from V and 2 bases from J, with 20 bases between. The CDR3 consists of 17 residues. Looked up from germline, CDR1 is LNHDA and CDR2 is SQIVND (reference sequence). CDR3 bases: TGTGCCAGTAGGCCGGAGGTCGGCAAGGGCGGCAATCAGCCCCAGCATTTT. This encodes CASRPEVGKGGNQPQHF.

The V call is TRBV2, the J call TRBJ2-7; 10 bases are a match to TRBD2. With 3 bases clipped from V and 2 bases from J, the junction kept 4 bases outside the gene matches. CDR1 is SNHLY, CDR2 FYNNEI, per germline. This CDR3 spans 15 amino acids. The CDR3 spells CASSDLAGATYEQYF. DNA for the CDR3: TGTGCCAGCAGTGACCTAGCGGGGGCAACCTACGAGCAGTACTTC. Variable domain in full (rest from reference TRBV2 and TRBJ2-7): EPEVTQTPSHQVTQMGQEVILRCVPISNHLYFYWYRQILGQKVEFLVSFYNNEISEKSEIFDDQFSVERPDGSNFTLKIRSTKLEDSAMYFCASSDLAGATYEQYFGPGTRLTVT.

With regard to this clonotype: One junction end does not reproduce the germline sequence, and a read error may be involved. The chain carries TRBV28 and TRBJ2-1; a weak D match, TRBD2 (6 bases). CDR3 length: 17 residues. CDR1 is MDHEN and CDR2 is SYDVKM in the germline V gene. The CDR3 protein is CATSTAGSLGSYNEQFF. For the CDR3, the DNA is TGTGCCACCAGTACCGCGGGGAGCTTAGGTTCCTACAATGAGCAGTTCTTC.

This clonotype was seen more than once but under ten times. The chain carries TRBV7-9 and TRBJ2-7; D ambiguous. This CDR3 is built from 15 residues. Germline-derived CDR1 and CDR2 are SEHNR and FQNEAQ (reference sequence). Trimming took 0 bases from V and 5 from J, leaving 14 bases between them. CDR3 nucleotide sequence: TGTGCCAGCAGCTTAGCTTCGGCCGGATTCGACGAGCAGTACTTC. Translating gives CASSLASAGFDEQYF.

There are a few counts of this clonotype. V usage is TRBV7-9 and J usage is TRBJ2-2, with 12 bases fitting TRBD2. CDR1 and CDR2 (germline): SEHNR, FQNEAQ (reference sequence). The CDR3 covers 16 residues. V was clipped by 6 bases and J by 4 bases; unmatched bases: 6. CDR3 region: CASRSGLAGSTGELFF. CDR3 DNA: TGTGCCAGCAGGTCCGGACTAGCGGGGAGCACCGGGGAGCTGTTTTTT.

This clonotype was counted a few times. The gene calls are TRBV11-2 and TRBJ2-3, with TRBD2 matching over 7 bases. J was trimmed by 4 bases and V by 5 bases; bases with no gene match: 9. Germline V lookup: CDR1 SGHAT, CDR2 FQNNGV. The CDR3 runs 15 residues. The CDR3 DNA reads TGTGCCAGCAGCCCCCAAGGGAGCGGGGCAGATACGCAGTATTTT. Encoded protein: CASSPQGSGADTQYF.

In this sample, this clonotype turned up a few times. V usage is TRBV6-1 and J usage is TRBJ2-7, with TRBD2 identical over 9 bases. This CDR3 spans 15 amino acids. Trimming at V came to 6 bases and at J to 0 bases, leaving 6 bases not matched to a gene. The germline V gene has CDR1 MNHNS and CDR2 SASEGT. CDR3: CASRTTSGHSYEQYF. The CDR3 DNA is TGTGCCAGCAGGACCACTAGCGGGCACTCCTACGAGCAGTACTTC.

There are many counts of this clonotype. The rearrangement joins TRBV12-3 or TRBV12-4 to TRBJ2-7; D gene ambiguous. Trimming removed 3 bases at V and 0 bases at J, with 12 bases between. The CDR3 has 15 residues. CDR3 DNA sequence: TGTGCCAGCAGTTTTCTGGGTTCTAGCTCCTACGAGCAGTACTTC. This gives the protein CASSFLGSSSYEQYF.

The chain links TRBV12-3 or TRBV12-4 to TRBJ2-2, with 13 bases fitting TRBD2. V was clipped by 11 bases and J by 4 bases; unmatched bases: 16. The CDR3 is 18 residues long. The CDR3 loop reads CARCLVRGTSGVTGELFF. The CDR3, as DNA: TGTGCCCGCTGTTTAGTGCGGGGGACTAGCGGGGTCACCGGGGAGCTGTTTTTT.

In this sample, this clonotype turned up many times. V usage is TRBV5-1 and J usage is TRBJ2-5; 11 positions match TRBD2. The ends lost 2 bases at V and 2 bases at J; junction bases unmatched: 2. This CDR3 is 15 amino acids long. Germline V gene sequence: CDR1 SGHRS, CDR2 YFSETQ. The CDR3 nucleotides read TGCGCCAGCAGCTTCCTAGCGGGGGGACAAGAGACCCAGTACTTC. Translation gives CASSFLAGGQETQYF.

This clonotype was observed a handful of times. The chain combines TRBV7-8 with TRBJ2-2; the match to TRBD1 covers 12 bases. The junction had 6 bases not matched to a gene; V was cut back by 5 bases and J by 2 bases. CDR3 length: 17 amino acids. Germline-derived CDR1 and CDR2 are SGHVS and FQNEAQ. CDR3 coding DNA: TGTGCCAGCAGCATGACCGGGACAGGGGGCAACACCGGGGAGCTGTTTTTT. This encodes CASSMTGTGGNTGELFF.

This clonotype occurred a few times. J is TRBJ2-5 and V is TRBV10-3; TRBD1 aligns across 7 bases. With V trimmed by 1 base and J by 1 base, 3 bases remained unmatched. From germline, CDR1 is ENHRY and CDR2 SYGVKD. The CDR3 is 15 residues long. In nucleotides, the CDR3 is TGTGCCATCAGTGAGTTGGGACAGCGCCAAGAGACCCAGTACTTC. Amino acid sequence: CAISELGQRQETQYF.